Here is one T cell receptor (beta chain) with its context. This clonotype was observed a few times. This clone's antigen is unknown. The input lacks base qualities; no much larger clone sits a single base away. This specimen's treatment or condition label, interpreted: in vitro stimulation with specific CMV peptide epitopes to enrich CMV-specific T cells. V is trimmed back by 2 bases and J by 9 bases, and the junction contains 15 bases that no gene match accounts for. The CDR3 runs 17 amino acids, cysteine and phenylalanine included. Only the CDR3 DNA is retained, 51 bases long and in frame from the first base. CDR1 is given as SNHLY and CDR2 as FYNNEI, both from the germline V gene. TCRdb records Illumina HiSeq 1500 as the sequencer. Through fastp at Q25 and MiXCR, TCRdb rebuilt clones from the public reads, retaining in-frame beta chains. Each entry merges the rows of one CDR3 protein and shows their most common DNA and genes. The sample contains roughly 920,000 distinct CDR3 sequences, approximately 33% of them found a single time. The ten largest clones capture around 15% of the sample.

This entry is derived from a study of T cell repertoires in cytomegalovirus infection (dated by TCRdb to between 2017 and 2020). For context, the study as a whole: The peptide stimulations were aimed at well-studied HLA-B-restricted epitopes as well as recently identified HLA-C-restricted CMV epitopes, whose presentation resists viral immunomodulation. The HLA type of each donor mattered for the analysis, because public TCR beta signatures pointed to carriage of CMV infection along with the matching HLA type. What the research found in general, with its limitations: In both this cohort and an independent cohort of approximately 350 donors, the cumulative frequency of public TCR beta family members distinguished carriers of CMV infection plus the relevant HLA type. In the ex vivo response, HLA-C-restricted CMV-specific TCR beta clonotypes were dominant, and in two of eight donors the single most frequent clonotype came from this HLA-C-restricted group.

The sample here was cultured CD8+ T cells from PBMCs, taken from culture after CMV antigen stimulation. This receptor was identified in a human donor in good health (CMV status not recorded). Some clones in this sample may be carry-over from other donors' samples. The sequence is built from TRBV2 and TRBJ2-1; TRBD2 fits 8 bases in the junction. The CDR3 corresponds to CASSERGTAGLATEQFF. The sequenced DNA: TGTGCCAGCAGTGAAAGGGGCACTGCAGGACTAGCCACTGAGCAGTTCTTC.